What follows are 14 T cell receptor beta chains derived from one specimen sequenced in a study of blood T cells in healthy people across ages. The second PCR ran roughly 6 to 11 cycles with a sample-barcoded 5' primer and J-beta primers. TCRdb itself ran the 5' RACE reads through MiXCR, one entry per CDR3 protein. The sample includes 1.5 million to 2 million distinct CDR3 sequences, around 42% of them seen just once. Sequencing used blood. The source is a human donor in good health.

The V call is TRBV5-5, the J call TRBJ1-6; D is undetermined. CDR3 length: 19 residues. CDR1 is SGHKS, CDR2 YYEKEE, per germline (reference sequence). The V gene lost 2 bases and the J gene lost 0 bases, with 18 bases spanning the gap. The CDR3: CASSFLSAASSSYNSPLHF. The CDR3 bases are TGTGCCAGCAGCTTTTTGTCCGCCGCCTCAAGCTCCTATAATTCACCCCTCCACTTT.

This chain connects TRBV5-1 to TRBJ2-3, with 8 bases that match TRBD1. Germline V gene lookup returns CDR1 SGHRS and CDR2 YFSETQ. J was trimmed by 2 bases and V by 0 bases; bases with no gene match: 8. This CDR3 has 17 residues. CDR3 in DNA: TGCGCCAGCAGCTTGGCCAAGACAGGGGATTACACAGATACGCAGTATTTT. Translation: CASSLAKTGDYTDTQYF.

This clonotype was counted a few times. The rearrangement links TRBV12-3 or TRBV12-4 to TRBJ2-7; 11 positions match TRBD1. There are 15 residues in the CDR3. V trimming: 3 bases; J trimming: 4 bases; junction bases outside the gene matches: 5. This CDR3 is CASSFQDRGRYEQYF. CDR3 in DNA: TGTGCCAGCAGTTTCCAGGACAGGGGGCGATACGAGCAGTACTTC.

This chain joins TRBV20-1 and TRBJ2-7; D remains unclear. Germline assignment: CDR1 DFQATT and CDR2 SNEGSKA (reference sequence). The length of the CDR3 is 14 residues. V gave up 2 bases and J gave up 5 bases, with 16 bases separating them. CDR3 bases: TGCAGTGCTAGACCCGTCAGCAGTCTGAACGAGCAGTACTTC. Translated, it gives CSARPVSSLNEQYF.

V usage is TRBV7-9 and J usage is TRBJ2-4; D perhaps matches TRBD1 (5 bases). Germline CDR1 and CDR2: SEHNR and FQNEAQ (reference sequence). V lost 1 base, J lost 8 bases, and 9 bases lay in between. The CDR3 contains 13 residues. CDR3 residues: CASSLGFRDIQYF. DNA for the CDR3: TGTGCCAGCAGCTTAGGGTTCAGGGACATTCAGTACTTC.

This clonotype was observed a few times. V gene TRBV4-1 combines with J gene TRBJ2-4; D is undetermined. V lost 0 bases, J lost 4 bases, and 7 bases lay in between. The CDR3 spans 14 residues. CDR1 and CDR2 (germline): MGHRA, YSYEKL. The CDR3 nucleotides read TGCGCCAGCAGCCAAGACCAGTTAAAAAACATTCAGTACTTC. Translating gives CASSQDQLKNIQYF.

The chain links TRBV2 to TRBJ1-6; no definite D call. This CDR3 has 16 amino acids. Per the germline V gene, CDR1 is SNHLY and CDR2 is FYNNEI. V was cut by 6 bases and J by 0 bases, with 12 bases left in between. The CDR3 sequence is CASRGALSSYNSPLHF. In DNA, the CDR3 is TGTGCCAGCAGGGGCGCGCTTAGCTCCTATAATTCACCCCTCCACTTT.

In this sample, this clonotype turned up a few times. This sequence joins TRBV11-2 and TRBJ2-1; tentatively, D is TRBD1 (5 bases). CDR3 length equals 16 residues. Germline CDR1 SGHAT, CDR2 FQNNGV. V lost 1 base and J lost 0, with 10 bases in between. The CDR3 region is CASSLARQSSYNEQFF. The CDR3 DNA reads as TGTGCCAGCAGCTTAGCCAGACAGAGCTCCTACAATGAGCAGTTCTTC.

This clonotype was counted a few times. CDR3 loop: CAWSLGWQEKYF. The CDR3, as DNA: TGTGCCTGGAGCCTCGGGTGGCAGGAGAAGTACTTC. V gene TRBV30 combines with J gene TRBJ2-5; D call uncertain. There are 12 residues in the CDR3. Germline CDR1 is GTSNPN and CDR2 is SVGIG (reference sequence). V dropped 3 bases and J dropped 12 bases, with 17 bases sitting between them. Full variable domain (remainder filled in from reference TRBV30 and TRBJ2-5): SQTIHQWPATLVQPVGSPLSLECTVEGTSNPNLYWYRQAAGRGLQLLFYSVGIGQISSEVPQNLSASRPQDRQFILSSKKLLLSDSGFYLCAWSLGWQEKYFGPGTRLLVL.

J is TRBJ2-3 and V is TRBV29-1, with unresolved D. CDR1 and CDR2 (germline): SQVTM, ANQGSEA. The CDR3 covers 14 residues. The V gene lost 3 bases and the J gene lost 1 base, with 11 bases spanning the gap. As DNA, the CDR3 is TGCAGCGTTGAGGCCCGGACGGGCACAGATACGCAGTATTTT. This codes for CSVEARTGTDTQYF.

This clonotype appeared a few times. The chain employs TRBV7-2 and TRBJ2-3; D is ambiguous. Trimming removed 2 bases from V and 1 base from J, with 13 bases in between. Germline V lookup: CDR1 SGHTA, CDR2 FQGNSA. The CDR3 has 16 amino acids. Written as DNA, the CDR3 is TGTGCCAGCAGCTTAAGCTATCCCGAAGGCACAGATACGCAGTATTTT. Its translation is CASSLSYPEGTDTQYF.

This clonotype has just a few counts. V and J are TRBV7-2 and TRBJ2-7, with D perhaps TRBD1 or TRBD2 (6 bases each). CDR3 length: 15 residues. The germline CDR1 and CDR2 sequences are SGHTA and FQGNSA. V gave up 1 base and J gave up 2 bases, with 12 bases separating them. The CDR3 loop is CASSLDRAGTYEQYF. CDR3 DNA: TGTGCCAGCAGCTTAGACAGGGCGGGGACCTACGAGCAGTACTTC.

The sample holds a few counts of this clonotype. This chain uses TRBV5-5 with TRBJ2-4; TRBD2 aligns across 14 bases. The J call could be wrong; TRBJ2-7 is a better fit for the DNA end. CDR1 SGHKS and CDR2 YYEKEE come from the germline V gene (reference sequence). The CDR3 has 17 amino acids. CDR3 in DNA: TGTGCCAGCAGCTCGTCCGGGACTAGCGGGGGTGGATACGAGCAGTACTTC. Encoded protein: CASSSSGTSGGGYEQYF.

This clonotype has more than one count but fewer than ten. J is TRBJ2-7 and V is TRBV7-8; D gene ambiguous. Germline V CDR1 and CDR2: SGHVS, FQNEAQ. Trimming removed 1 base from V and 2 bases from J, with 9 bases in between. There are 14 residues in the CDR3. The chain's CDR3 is CASSLGAATYEQYF. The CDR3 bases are TGTGCCAGCAGCTTAGGGGCCGCTACCTACGAGCAGTACTTC.